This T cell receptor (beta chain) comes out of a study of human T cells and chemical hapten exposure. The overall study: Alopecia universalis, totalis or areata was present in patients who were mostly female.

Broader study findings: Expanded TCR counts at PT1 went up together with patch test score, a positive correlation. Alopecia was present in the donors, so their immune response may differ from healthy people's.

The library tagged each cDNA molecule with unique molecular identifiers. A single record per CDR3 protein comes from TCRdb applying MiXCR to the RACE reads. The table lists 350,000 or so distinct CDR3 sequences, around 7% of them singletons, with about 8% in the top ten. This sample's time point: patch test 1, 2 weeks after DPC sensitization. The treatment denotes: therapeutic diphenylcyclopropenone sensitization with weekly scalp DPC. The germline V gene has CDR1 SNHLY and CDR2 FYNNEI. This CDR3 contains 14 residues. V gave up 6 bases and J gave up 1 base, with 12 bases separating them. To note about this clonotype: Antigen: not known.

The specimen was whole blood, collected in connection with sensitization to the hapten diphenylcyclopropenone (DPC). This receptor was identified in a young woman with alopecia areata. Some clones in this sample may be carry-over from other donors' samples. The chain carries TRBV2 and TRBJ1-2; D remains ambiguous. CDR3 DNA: TGTGCCAGCAGACCCCAGGAGGGTAACTATGGCTACACCTTC. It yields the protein CASRPQEGNYGYTF.